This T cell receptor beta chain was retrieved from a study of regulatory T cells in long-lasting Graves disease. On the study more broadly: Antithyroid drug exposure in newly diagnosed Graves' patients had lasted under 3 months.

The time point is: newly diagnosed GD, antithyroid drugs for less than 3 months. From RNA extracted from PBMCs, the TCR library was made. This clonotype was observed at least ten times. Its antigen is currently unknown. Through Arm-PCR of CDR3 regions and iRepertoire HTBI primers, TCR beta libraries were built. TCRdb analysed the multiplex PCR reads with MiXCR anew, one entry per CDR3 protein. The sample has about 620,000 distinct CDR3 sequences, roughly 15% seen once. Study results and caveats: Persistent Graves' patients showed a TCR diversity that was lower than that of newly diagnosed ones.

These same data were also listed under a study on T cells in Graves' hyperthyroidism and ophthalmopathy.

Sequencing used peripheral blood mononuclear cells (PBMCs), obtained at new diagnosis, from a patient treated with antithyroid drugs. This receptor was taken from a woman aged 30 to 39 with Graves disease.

The CDR3, as DNA: TGTGCCAGCATCATGCGGGACAGGGGATCGTACGAGCAGTACTTC. Its protein product is CASIMRDRGSYEQYF. This chain joins TRBV28 and TRBJ2-7, with 10 positions matching TRBD1. Germline-derived CDR1 and CDR2 are MDHEN and SYDVKM. The length of the CDR3 is 15 residues. V dropped 7 bases and J dropped 4; count of bases not matched to a gene: 10.